These 32 T cell receptor beta chains share one sample of origin, sequenced in a study of CD8 T cells in ankylosing spondylitis. Study-wide findings and caveats: Ankylosing spondylitis blood appeared to carry a characteristic TCR beta motif of fewer than 10 highly homologous variants.

Each CDR3 protein is one row after TCRdb ran MiXCR on the 5' RACE reads. The sample yields 700,000 to 850,000 distinct CDR3 sequences, 10% to 15% seen once. Antigen specificity for these receptors is unknown. The source material was blood, either unsorted or a sorted T cell fraction (not recorded which). The source is a male donor with ankylosing spondylitis.

In this sample, this clonotype turned up a few times. The rearrangement links TRBV7-2 to TRBJ1-1; no clear D gene. Germline CDR1 and CDR2: SGHTA and FQGNSA. Trimming left V 7 bases short and J 1 base short, with 22 bases between. The CDR3 loop spans 17 amino acids. CDR3 DNA: TGTGCCAGCACCGCCAGACTGTTTATAACGAGGAACACTGAAGCTTTCTTT. Encoded protein: CASTARLFITRNTEAFF.

This clonotype turned up a few times. CDR3 sequence: CSARAHEGGFLEQYF. The CDR3, as DNA: TGCAGTGCTAGAGCTCACGAGGGAGGTTTCTTGGAGCAGTACTTC. The chain recombines TRBV20-1 with TRBJ2-7; possible D gene TRBD2, 6 bases. CDR3 size: 15 residues. The V gene's germline CDR1 is DFQATT and CDR2 SNEGSKA (reference sequence). The V and J ends lost 1 base and 7 bases respectively, with 20 bases between them.

This clonotype was found many times. V gene TRBV15 combines with J gene TRBJ2-4, with TRBD1 matching 7 bases. Per germline, CDR1 LNHNV and CDR2 YYDKDF (reference sequence). The CDR3 is 15 residues long. Trimming took 5 bases from V and 3 from J; bases not matched to a gene: 7. CDR3 amino acids: CATSHQDRDKNIQYF. The CDR3 DNA reads TGTGCCACCAGCCATCAAGACAGGGACAAAAACATTCAGTACTTC.

The chain is built from TRBV11-2 and TRBJ2-6; D is uncertain. V was cut by 5 bases and J by 1 base, with 9 bases left in between. CDR1 is SGHAT and CDR2 is FQNNGV in the germline V gene. CDR3 length equals 15 residues. This chain's CDR3 is CASSHPGSGANVLTF. In DNA, the CDR3 is TGTGCCAGCAGCCACCCCGGGTCTGGGGCCAACGTCCTGACTTTC.

This clonotype was recorded a few times. This chain links TRBV20-1 with TRBJ2-3; tentatively, D is TRBD1 (6 bases). Trimming stripped 0 bases from V and 4 bases from J, with 14 bases between. This CDR3 has 15 residues. The germline V gene encodes CDR1 DFQATT and CDR2 SNEGSKA (reference sequence). CDR3 sequence reads: CSARDRQGWADTQYF. CDR3 nucleotides: TGCAGTGCTAGAGATAGGCAGGGGTGGGCAGATACGCAGTATTTT.

This clonotype was detected a few times. The chain recombines TRBV6-5 with TRBJ1-6, with no clear D. CDR3 length: 16 amino acids. Germline CDR1 reads MNHEY; CDR2 reads SVGAGI. V lost 1 base and J 2 bases, leaving 9 bases between the germline ends. DNA of the CDR3: TGTGCCAGCAGTTACTTTGAAGGCCCCTATAATTCACCCCTCCACTTT. It codes for CASSYFEGPYNSPLHF.

This clonotype was counted between two and nine times. This chain uses TRBV6-2 or TRBV6-3 with TRBJ2-7; the D call may be TRBD1 or TRBD2 (5 bases each). Trimming removed 6 bases from V and 6 bases from J, with 21 bases in between. The CDR3 is 15 amino acids. Germline V CDR1 and CDR2: MNHEY, SVGEGT. The chain's CDR3 is CASRGPWTQSSEQYF. In DNA form, the CDR3 reads TGTGCCAGCAGGGGACCCTGGACCCAGTCGTCCGAGCAGTACTTC.

The gene calls are TRBV7-6 and TRBJ2-5, with D perhaps TRBD1 (5 bases). Germline values: CDR1 SGHVS, CDR2 FNYEAQ. The V end was cut by 5 bases, the J end by 3 bases, with 10 bases between. CDR3 length equals 13 residues. CDR3 protein: CASSRGWEETQYF. The CDR3 DNA follows: TGTGCCAGCAGCAGGGGCTGGGAAGAGACCCAGTACTTC.

This clonotype has a handful of counts. The genes are TRBV10-3 and TRBJ1-1, with 7 bases identical to TRBD1. This CDR3 has 16 amino acids. Looked up from germline, CDR1 is ENHRY and CDR2 is SYGVKD. V dropped 5 bases and J dropped 0; count of bases not matched to a gene: 9. The CDR3 nucleotides read TGTGCCATCAGTTCTGGGGGGGGACAGATGAACACTGAAGCTTTCTTT. It codes for CAISSGGGQMNTEAFF.

This chain connects TRBV20-1 to TRBJ2-3, with a weak D call TRBD2 (5 bases). V gave up 0 bases and J gave up 2 bases, with 12 bases separating them. The CDR3 contains 15 residues. Germline CDR1 and CDR2: DFQATT and SNEGSKA (reference sequence). The CDR3: CSARDLGGYTDTQYF. CDR3 DNA: TGCAGTGCTAGAGATCTTGGCGGGTACACAGATACGCAGTATTTT.

The gene calls are TRBV28 and TRBJ2-3; D not resolved. The CDR3 has 12 residues. Germline CDR1 MDHEN, CDR2 SYDVKM. V shed 0 bases and J shed 6 bases, with 4 bases lying between them. The CDR3 sequence: CASSLWSDTQYF. For the CDR3, the DNA is TGTGCCAGCAGTTTATGGTCCGATACGCAGTATTTT.

This clonotype was picked up a small number of times. The genes are TRBV7-6 and TRBJ1-2; unclear D gene. The length of the CDR3 is 14 residues. The ends were cut back, 1 base at V and 4 bases at J, with 10 bases in the middle. Germline CDR1 SGHVS, CDR2 FNYEAQ. The CDR3 coding sequence is TGTGCCAGCAGCTTAGAGGCTTTGGGCTATGGCTACACCTTC. Protein sequence: CASSLEALGYGYTF.

The chain joins TRBV10-3 to TRBJ2-3; a possible D gene is TRBD2 (5 bases). Germline loops: CDR1 ENHRY, CDR2 SYGVKD. CDR3 length equals 14 residues. The ends were cut back, 4 bases at V and 2 bases at J, with 10 bases in the middle. The chain's CDR3 is CAISAAGSTDTQYF. The CDR3 DNA follows: TGTGCCATCAGTGCGGCGGGTTCCACAGATACGCAGTATTTT.

This clonotype was found a few times. The chain couples TRBV7-9 to TRBJ2-7; 9 bases are a match to TRBD2. The CDR3 consists of 15 residues. Germline V CDR1 and CDR2: SEHNR, FQNEAQ (reference sequence). V dropped 4 bases and J dropped 5; count of bases not matched to a gene: 9. Written as DNA, the CDR3 is TGTGCCAGCAGCTCCCTAGCGGGGCTCGCACACGAGCAGTACTTC. Translating it yields CASSSLAGLAHEQYF.

The chain joins TRBV7-8 to TRBJ1-2; 10 bases fit TRBD1. The CDR3 contains 16 residues. The V segment lost 5 bases and the J segment 0 bases; nucleotides outside the gene matches: 6. Per the germline V gene, CDR1 is SGHVS and CDR2 is FQNEAQ. CDR3 region: CASSGGQGRTNYGYTF. DNA of the CDR3: TGTGCCAGCAGCGGGGGACAGGGGCGTACTAACTATGGCTACACCTTC.

The chain combines TRBV20-1 with TRBJ1-1, with D possibly TRBD1 on 5 matching bases. The CDR3 is 12 amino acids. V lost 5 bases, J lost 4 bases, and 11 bases lay in between. Germline V gives CDR1 DFQATT, CDR2 SNEGSKA (reference sequence). CDR3 coding DNA: TGCAGTGCTTTGACAGAGAGCACTGAAGCTTTCTTT. Its translation is CSALTESTEAFF.

This clonotype was observed many times. This chain joins TRBV7-2 and TRBJ2-7; TRBD2 matches 9 bases. Germline CDR1 SGHTA, CDR2 FQGNSA. This CDR3 has 15 amino acids. Losses at the gene ends were 5 bases for V and 3 bases for J; bases not matched to a gene: 8. This CDR3 is CASSPDSGSHYEQYF. CDR3 coding DNA: TGTGCCAGCAGCCCGGATAGCGGGAGCCACTACGAGCAGTACTTC.

Concerning this clonotype itself: A much larger clonotype is one base distant, so this may be a read error. This chain joins TRBV27 and TRBJ1-1, with D tentatively TRBD1 (5 bases). The CDR3 contains 14 residues. The V gene's germline CDR1 is MNHEY and CDR2 SMNVEV (reference sequence). With 2 bases removed from V and 8 bases from J, the gap between germline ends came to 15 bases. CDR3 coding DNA: TGTGCCAGCAGTTTAATTGATGGGGAGGGGGAAGCTTTCTTT. Its translation is CASSLIDGEGEAFF.

This clonotype showed up just a few times. The gene calls are TRBV5-1 and TRBJ2-2; D unclear. Trimming took off 4 bases at V and 0 bases at J, with 10 bases between the two ends. CDR1 SGHRS and CDR2 YFSETQ come from the germline V gene. This CDR3 spans 15 amino acids. The chain's CDR3 is CASSLIPANTGELFF. The CDR3 nucleotides read TGCGCCAGCAGCCTAATCCCCGCGAACACCGGGGAGCTGTTTTTT.

This clonotype was seen more than once but under ten times. This chain uses TRBV12-3 or TRBV12-4 with TRBJ2-1; possible D gene TRBD2, 5 bases. The CDR3 is 16 amino acids. Trimming shortened V by 3 bases and J by 2 bases, and 14 bases separated the two germline ends. The CDR3, as DNA: TGTGCCAGCAGTTTTCGCACGCGGCGGGCCTACAATGAGCAGTTCTTC. Translated, it gives CASSFRTRRAYNEQFF.

This clonotype was seen only a few times. The rearrangement uses TRBV20-1 and TRBJ2-3; D unclear. CDR1 is DFQATT, CDR2 SNEGSKA, per germline (reference sequence). This CDR3 has 14 amino acids. Trimming pared 3 bases from V and 1 base from J, leaving 11 bases between. The CDR3 DNA is TGCAGTGCTAGTTTTTTTGGAGGCACAGATACGCAGTATTTT. Protein product: CSASFFGGTDTQYF.

This clonotype was counted ten times or more. J is TRBJ1-2 and V is TRBV20-1; possibly TRBD1 for D (5 bases). This CDR3 has 13 amino acids. Trimming stripped 2 bases from V and 4 bases from J, with 11 bases between. The germline gives CDR1 DFQATT, CDR2 SNEGSKA (reference sequence). For the CDR3, the DNA is TGCAGTGCTAGAAGTCAGGGACCCTATGGCTACACCTTC. Its translation is CSARSQGPYGYTF.

The table lists this clonotype with many counts. The V call is TRBV20-1, the J call TRBJ1-6; D is ambiguous. The ends were cut back, 1 base at V and 1 base at J, with 5 bases in the middle. CDR1 and CDR2 (germline): DFQATT, SNEGSKA (reference sequence). The CDR3 is 14 amino acids. CDR3 coding DNA: TGCAGTGCTAGAGGGGTTTCCTATAATTCACCCCTCCACTTT. It specifies CSARGVSYNSPLHF.

Many counts were recorded for this clonotype. The chain links TRBV6-2 or TRBV6-3 to TRBJ2-7, with D hard to call. CDR3 length: 15 amino acids. Trimming took 6 bases from V and 5 from J, leaving 20 bases between them. CDR1 is MNHEY and CDR2 is SVGEGT in the germline V gene. CDR3 sequence: CASSPPGPRWNEQYF. The DNA of the CDR3 is TGTGCCAGCAGCCCGCCGGGCCCCCGATGGAACGAGCAGTACTTC.

This clonotype was found many times. The gene calls are TRBV6-1 and TRBJ2-7; 10 nucleotides match TRBD1. There are 14 residues in the CDR3. J lost 5 bases, V lost 6 bases, and 7 bases had no gene match. Germline CDR1 and CDR2: MNHNS and SASEGT. The CDR3 is CASRLGQGRNEQYF. The CDR3 nucleotides read TGTGCCAGCAGGCTGGGACAGGGGCGAAACGAGCAGTACTTC.

This clonotype occurred many times. The chain employs TRBV11-2 and TRBJ2-3; unclear D gene. The CDR3 is 14 amino acids. V shed 6 bases and J shed 5 bases, with 15 bases lying between them. The V gene's germline CDR1 is SGHAT and CDR2 FQNNGV. The CDR3 nucleotides read TGTGCCAGCAGAAGCCGGCTCCTGGGAGATACGCAGTATTTT. The encoded protein is CASRSRLLGDTQYF.

This clonotype has only a few counts. The chain joins TRBV5-1 to TRBJ1-2, with D possibly matching TRBD1 (5 bases). The germline V gene has CDR1 SGHRS and CDR2 YFSETQ. The V end was cut by 0 bases, the J end by 5 bases, with 14 bases between. This CDR3 comprises 15 residues. The CDR3: CASSLGNPGRYGYTF. The CDR3 region has the DNA TGCGCCAGCAGCTTGGGGAATCCAGGGCGATATGGCTACACCTTC.

This clonotype occurred a few times. The chain uses TRBV7-2 and TRBJ2-1; no clear D. The CDR3 extends over 17 amino acids. The V and J ends lost 0 bases and 6 bases respectively, with 18 bases between them. Per the germline V gene, CDR1 is SGHTA and CDR2 is FQGNSA. CDR3: CASSLAGGSSPGNEQFF. The CDR3 DNA reads as TGTGCCAGCAGCTTAGCGGGCGGCAGCAGTCCTGGCAATGAGCAGTTCTTC.

The rearrangement joins TRBV19 to TRBJ1-1; 7 bases agree with TRBD1. V trimming: 5 bases; J trimming: 5 bases; junction bases outside the gene matches: 8. The length of the CDR3 is 14 residues. The V gene's germline CDR1 is LNHDA and CDR2 SQIVND (reference sequence). The CDR3 sequence is CASSRYRGGTEAFF. The CDR3 DNA follows: TGTGCCAGTAGTCGATACAGGGGAGGGACTGAAGCTTTCTTT. Based on the CDR3 plus reference TRBV19 and TRBJ1-1, the full variable domain is DGGITQSPKYLFRKEGQNVTLSCEQNLNHDAMYWYRQDPGQGLRLIYYSQIVNDFQKGDIAEGYSVSREKKESFPLTVTSAQKNPTAFYLCASSRYRGGTEAFFGQGTRLTVV.

This clonotype was seen at least ten times. The rearrangement joins TRBV12-3 or TRBV12-4 to TRBJ2-5; tentative D call: TRBD2 (5 bases). This CDR3 comprises 12 residues. Between the trimmed V and J ends, which lost 9 bases and 5 bases, there was a span of 13 bases. CDR3 coding DNA: TGTGCCAGTAGAGAGGGTACGGAGACCCAGTACTTC. Protein product: CASREGTETQYF.

This clonotype has a count of ten or more. J is TRBJ1-2 and V is TRBV5-5, with D possibly TRBD1 on 6 matching bases. The germline gives CDR1 SGHKS, CDR2 YYEKEE (reference sequence). The CDR3 runs 14 residues. V lost 6 bases, J lost 4 bases, and 16 bases lay in between. CDR3 loop: CASIKDRRPYGYTF. The CDR3 bases are TGTGCCAGCATCAAAGACAGGAGGCCCTATGGCTACACCTTC.

In its sample, this clonotype was seen many times. The chain couples TRBV29-1 to TRBJ2-2; tentative D call: TRBD2 (7 bases). Trimming cost V 5 bases and J 3 bases, with 28 bases left between them. CDR3 length: 19 residues. Germline lookup yields CDR1 SQVTM and CDR2 ANQGSEA. The CDR3 coding sequence is TGCAGCGTTCCACCGGGACAAGGGGGAGGGTATATGGACACCGGGGAGCTGTTTTTT. Translated, it gives CSVPPGQGGGYMDTGELFF.